The 27 T cell receptor beta chains presented below share a single source sample, sequenced in a study of blood T cell repertoires in COVID-19. Profiled with immunoSEQ multiplex PCR; TCRdb holds only in-frame clones, not every one. Among about 100,000 clones, over 80% were seen once, and the ten largest hold 13%. Sequencing input: peripheral blood. The receptor source for this set is a man over 45 with active or convalescent COVID-19.

The rearrangement joins TRBV5-1 to TRBJ1-1; D is uncertain. Per the germline V gene, CDR1 is SGHRS and CDR2 is YFSETQ. Trimming stripped 4 bases from V and 4 bases from J, with 17 bases between. The CDR3 loop spans 15 amino acids. CDR3 sequence: CASSLEPGDSTEAFF. For the CDR3, the DNA is TGCGCCAGCAGCCTGGAACCGGGAGATTCCACTGAAGCTTTCTTT.

This clone was recorded once. The J gene is TRBJ1-5, the V gene TRBV6-1; 10 nucleotides line up with TRBD1. Losses at the gene ends were 3 bases for V and 1 base for J; bases not matched to a gene: 3. The CDR3 spans 16 residues. Per germline, CDR1 MNHNS and CDR2 SASEGT. CDR3 sequence (DNA): TGTGCCAGCAGTGACAGGACAGGGGGGAGCAATCAGCCCCAGCATTTT. It encodes CASSDRTGGSNQPQHF.

V is TRBV14 and J is TRBJ2-1; TRBD2 aligns across 9 bases. Germline assignment: CDR1 SGHDN and CDR2 FVKESK. This CDR3 comprises 18 residues. The ends lost 4 bases at V and 3 bases at J; junction bases unmatched: 13. The CDR3 protein is CASSPPGLRLADYNEQFF. CDR3 nucleotide sequence: TGTGCCAGCAGCCCCCCTGGGCTAAGACTAGCGGACTACAATGAGCAGTTCTTC. The entire variable domain, with the rest obtained from reference TRBV14 and TRBJ2-1, is as follows: EAGVTQFPSHSVIEKGQTVTLRCDPISGHDNLYWYRRVMGKEIKFLLHFVKESKQDESGMPNNRFLAERTGGTYSTLKVQPAELEDSGVYFCASSPPGLRLADYNEQFFGPGTRLTVL.

The chain employs TRBV24-1 and TRBJ2-2, with 8 nucleotides matching TRBD1. The CDR3 is 14 amino acids. Germline V lookup: CDR1 KGHDR, CDR2 SFDVKD. V lost 7 bases, J lost 4 bases, and 4 bases stayed unmatched. CDR3 in amino acids: CATRSDRATGELFF. Here the CDR3 DNA reads TGTGCCACCAGATCGGACAGGGCCACCGGGGAGCTGTTTTTT.

The rearrangement links TRBV6-5 to TRBJ1-2; 9 nucleotides agree with TRBD1. Trimming cost V 6 bases and J 2 bases; bases outside gene matches: 4. Per germline, CDR1 MNHEY and CDR2 SVGAGI. The CDR3 totals 14 residues. CDR3 nucleotide sequence: TGTGCCAGCAGAAGGACAGGGGAGAACTATGGCTACACCTTC. As protein: CASRRTGENYGYTF.

This chain links TRBV6-2 or TRBV6-3 with TRBJ2-5, with 12 bases matching TRBD2. The CDR3 loop spans 16 amino acids. The V gene end was trimmed by 2 bases and the J gene end by 5 bases; junction bases not matched to a gene: 6. CDR1 and CDR2 from the germline V gene are MNHEY and SVGEGT. The CDR3 DNA sequence: TGTGCCAGCAGTTACGGTCTAGCGGGAGGGTACGAGACCCAGTACTTC. It yields the protein CASSYGLAGGYETQYF.

The V gene is TRBV10-3, the J gene TRBJ2-3, with 10 bases aligning to TRBD2. The CDR3 has 18 residues. V dropped 0 bases and J dropped 9; count of bases not matched to a gene: 15. Germline values: CDR1 ENHRY, CDR2 SYGVKD. CDR3 loop: CAISESNGLAASQGTQYF. The CDR3 bases are TGTGCCATCAGTGAGTCGAACGGACTAGCGGCCTCACAAGGGACGCAGTATTTT.

This chain uses TRBV4-1 with TRBJ1-5; perhaps TRBD1 as D (6 bases). The CDR3 runs 17 residues. From germline, CDR1 is MGHRA and CDR2 YSYEKL. V was shortened by 0 bases and J by 0 bases, with 12 bases between the two germline ends. CDR3 in amino acids: CASSQDPWDNSNQPQHF. Here the CDR3 DNA reads TGCGCCAGCAGCCAAGATCCCTGGGACAATAGCAATCAGCCCCAGCATTTT.

The chain combines TRBV9 with TRBJ1-4, with TRBD1 matching over 7 bases. The CDR3 consists of 14 residues. Germline V gives CDR1 SGDLS, CDR2 YYNGEE. Trimming cost V 0 bases and J 5 bases; bases outside gene matches: 1. The DNA for the CDR3 is TGTGCCAGCAGCGTAGGACAGGGAAATGAAAAACTGTTTTTT. Amino acids: CASSVGQGNEKLFF.

This rearrangement joins TRBV28 to TRBJ1-2; TRBD1 might be the D (6 bases). V lost 4 bases to trimming and J lost 6 bases, with 18 bases between them. From germline, CDR1 is MDHEN and CDR2 SYDVKM. The length of the CDR3 is 15 residues. In DNA form, the CDR3 reads TGTGCCAGCAGTTCCTTAAGGGGGTCCTTGCATGGCTACACCTTC. Its translation: CASSSLRGSLHGYTF.

This chain joins TRBV2 and TRBJ2-6; TRBD1 might be the D (6 bases). The CDR3 contains 15 residues. Germline CDR1 SNHLY, CDR2 FYNNEI. V was clipped by 7 bases and J by 4 bases, with 14 bases between them. The CDR3: CASKATGGGANVLTF. Here the CDR3 DNA reads TGTGCCAGCAAAGCGACAGGCGGCGGGGCCAACGTCCTGACTTTC.

CDR3 nucleotides: TGTGCCAGCAGCAGTGCCCGCAGGGTTACGAACACCGGGGAGCTGTTTTTT. This sequence encodes CASSSARRVTNTGELFF. V gene TRBV5-8 combines with J gene TRBJ2-2; D perhaps matches TRBD1 (5 bases). Trimming shortened V by 4 bases and J by 0 bases, and 16 bases separated the two germline ends. Germline loops: CDR1 SGHTS, CDR2 YDEGEE. The CDR3 runs 17 residues.

The chain carries TRBV19 and TRBJ2-7; D unresolved. Trimming removed 3 bases from V and 0 bases from J, with 9 bases in between. The CDR3 has 14 amino acids. Germline-derived CDR1 and CDR2 are LNHDA and SQIVND (reference sequence). The CDR3 sequence: CASSIGSSSYEQYF. Here the CDR3 DNA reads TGTGCCAGTAGTATTGGGTCTAGCTCCTACGAGCAGTACTTC.

The gene calls are TRBV30 and TRBJ1-3; D remains unclear. This CDR3 has 13 residues. Looked up from germline, CDR1 is GTSNPN and CDR2 is SVGIG (reference sequence). V was cut by 2 bases and J by 4 bases, with 9 bases left in between. The CDR3 nucleotides are TGTGCCTGGAGTCCGAGTCGGGGAAACACCATATATTTT. It translates to CAWSPSRGNTIYF.

This clone was recorded a few times. The chain couples TRBV19 to TRBJ2-3; a weak D match, TRBD2 (6 bases). Germline assignment: CDR1 LNHDA and CDR2 SQIVND (reference sequence). V lost 7 bases and J lost 1, with 12 bases in between. This CDR3 has 14 residues. CDR3 bases: TGTGCCAGTACCCGGGGCGGGGGCACAGATACGCAGTATTTT. Translating gives CASTRGGGTDTQYF.

V usage is TRBV5-8 and J usage is TRBJ1-2, with D hard to call. CDR1 and CDR2 from the germline V gene are SGHTS and YDEGEE. Trimming cost V 0 bases and J 4 bases, with 10 bases left between them. The CDR3 runs to 14 residues. Written as DNA, the CDR3 is TGTGCCAGCAGCTTGGGTCGGGGAACCTATGGCTACACCTTC. Protein: CASSLGRGTYGYTF.

This clone showed up just a few times. The chain links TRBV4-2 to TRBJ1-1, with D uncertain. The germline V gene encodes CDR1 LGHNA and CDR2 YNFKEQ. Deletions cut 0 bases from V and 1 base from J, with 6 bases between. There are 14 residues in the CDR3. The CDR3 nucleotides are TGTGCCAGCAGCCAAGATCGAGAGAACACTGAAGCTTTCTTT. It translates to CASSQDRENTEAFF.

This chain joins TRBV11-1 and TRBJ1-1; D is unclear. Trimming took off 1 base at V and 5 bases at J, with 11 bases between the two ends. The CDR3 is made up of 14 amino acids. Germline values: CDR1 SGHAT, CDR2 FQDESV (reference sequence). The CDR3 sequence: CASSLEWSQTEAFF. The CDR3, as DNA: TGTGCCAGCAGCTTAGAGTGGTCCCAGACTGAAGCTTTCTTT.

This clone occurred a few times. The CDR3 loop is CASSPPAGAEGGYTF. In nucleotides, the CDR3 is TGTGCCAGCAGCCCCCCCGCGGGGGCCGAGGGGGGCTACACCTTC. The chain uses TRBV4-2 and TRBJ1-2; TRBD1 might be the D (6 bases). The V end lost 4 bases, the J end lost 8 bases, and 20 bases lay between the germline ends. Per germline, CDR1 LGHNA and CDR2 YNFKEQ. This CDR3 comprises 15 residues.

This chain joins TRBV11-2 and TRBJ1-3; a weak D match, TRBD1 (5 bases). Per the germline V gene, CDR1 is SGHAT and CDR2 is FQNNGV. With 5 bases removed from V and 0 bases from J, the gap between germline ends came to 14 bases. The CDR3 has 16 amino acids. The CDR3 nucleotides read TGTGCCAGCAGCCAGCCCGGACAAGACTCTGGAAACACCATATATTTT. Translating it yields CASSQPGQDSGNTIYF.

This rearrangement joins TRBV7-9 to TRBJ2-7; TRBD2 matches 8 bases. CDR1 and CDR2 (germline): SEHNR, FQNEAQ (reference sequence). CDR3 size: 14 residues. With V trimmed by 3 bases and J by 5 bases, 6 bases remained unmatched. The CDR3 nucleotides read TGTGCCAGCAGCTTGGAGATAGCGGGAAACGAGCAGTACTTC. The encoded protein is CASSLEIAGNEQYF. Full variable domain (rest looked up from reference TRBV7-9 and TRBJ2-7): DTGVSQNPRHKITKRGQNVTFRCDPISEHNRLYWYRQTLGQGPEFLTYFQNEAQLEKSRLLSDRFSAERPKGSFSTLEIQRTEQGDSAMYLCASSLEIAGNEQYFGPGTRLTVT.

This sequence joins TRBV5-1 and TRBJ2-2, with 10 bases identical to TRBD1. The CDR3 is 15 residues long. The V gene's germline CDR1 is SGHRS and CDR2 YFSETQ. The junction had 2 bases not matched to a gene; V was cut back by 3 bases and J by 3 bases. CDR3 bases: TGCGCCAGCAGCTCCGACAGGGGGCACACCGGGGAGCTGTTTTTT. It translates to CASSSDRGHTGELFF. The whole variable domain, remainder taken from reference TRBV5-1 and TRBJ2-2, is KAGVTQTPRYLIKTRGQQVTLSCSPISGHRSVSWYQQTPGQGLQFLFEYFSETQRNKGNFPGRFSGRQFSNSRSEMNVSTLELGDSALYLCASSSDRGHTGELFFGEGSRLTVL.

This clone appeared a single time. The chain recombines TRBV28 with TRBJ2-6, with 9 bases matching TRBD1. The V and J ends lost 10 bases and 2 bases, in that order; junction bases with no gene match: 6. This CDR3 spans 15 amino acids. Per germline, CDR1 MDHEN and CDR2 SYDVKM. In DNA, the CDR3 is TGTGCCACTACAGGGGGCTCGGCTGGGGCCAACGTCCTGACTTTC. It translates to CATTGGSAGANVLTF.

This chain links TRBV24-1 with TRBJ1-5; D is unclear. The germline V gene has CDR1 KGHDR and CDR2 SFDVKD. The CDR3 is made up of 12 amino acids. V lost 3 bases to trimming and J lost 4 bases, with 3 bases between them. DNA for the CDR3: TGTGCCACCAGTGATCGGAATCAGCCCCAGCATTTT. It translates to CATSDRNQPQHF.

CDR3 bases: TGTGCCACCAGTGATTTGAGGACAGACTCCTACAATGAGCAGTTCTTC. Its protein is CATSDLRTDSYNEQFF. The J gene is TRBJ2-1, the V gene TRBV24-1; tentatively, D is TRBD1 (6 bases). The CDR3 is 16 amino acids. Germline-derived CDR1 and CDR2 are KGHDR and SFDVKD. The V end was cut by 0 bases, the J end by 0 bases, with 8 bases between.

This chain uses TRBV18 with TRBJ2-2, with a possible D match to TRBD2 (5 bases). The CDR3 length is 16 residues. Trimming pared 3 bases from V and 2 bases from J, leaving 13 bases between. Germline V CDR1 and CDR2: KGHSH, LQKENI. CDR3 protein: CASSPVDAGNTGELFF. The CDR3 region has the DNA TGTGCCAGCTCACCGGTGGACGCGGGCAACACCGGGGAGCTGTTTTTT.

V usage is TRBV12-3 or TRBV12-4 and J usage is TRBJ2-1; 10 positions match TRBD2. This CDR3 region has 12 residues. Trimming removed 6 bases from V and 11 bases from J; junction bases left unmatched: 4. CDR3 sequence (DNA): TGTGCCAGCAGCCGGACTAGCGGCCAGCAGTTCTTC. It specifies CASSRTSGQQFF.